These T cell receptor beta chains were read from a single sample in a study of cytomegalovirus exposure and HLA in healthy donors. The table came from immunoSEQ multiplex PCR; TCRdb's copy has only in-frame clones and leaves some out. The sample lists 60,000 to 70,000 clones, 65% to 70% occurring once. What was sequenced was PBMCs. These receptors originate from a woman in her twenties or thirties in good health and CMV-seronegative. CDR3s include the opening cysteine and the closing phenylalanine or tryptophan. The D gene is left open where the match is weak.

j_gene,d_gene,v_gene,CDR3aa
TRBJ2-1,TRBD2,TRBV27,CASSPGTSGDNEQFF
TRBJ1-2,TRBD1,TRBV27,CASSYGTGGALNYGYTF
TRBJ1-1,.,TRBV7-9,CASTGSGTKHTEAFF
TRBJ2-3,.,TRBV2,CASTPERGPTDTQYF
.,TRBD1,TRBV6-1,CASSLTGRYEQYF
TRBJ2-7,TRBD1,TRBV25-1,CASSDSGQRDYEQYF
TRBJ2-1,TRBD1,TRBV25-1,CASRLGQGWSNEQFF
TRBJ2-5,TRBD2,TRBV4-3,CASSQRGGQETQYF
TRBJ2-3,TRBD2,TRBV6-4,CASSRTSDGTDTQYF
TRBJ2-3,TRBD2,TRBV7-3,CATSISGAGTDTQYF
TRBJ2-7,.,TRBV7-9,CASSGGLPSSYEQYF
TRBJ2-5,.,TRBV7-2,CASSLAGANQETQYF
TRBJ2-2,.,TRBV30,CAWSLTGTGELFF
TRBJ2-1,TRBD2,TRBV29-1,CSVAMGAGGRNEQFF
TRBJ1-6,TRBD1,TRBV6-1,CASSDGDRGYSPLHF
TRBJ1-1,.,TRBV5-1,CASSRPPGTEAFF
TRBJ1-5,.,TRBV28,CASIGGVFGQPQHF
TRBJ2-1,TRBD2,TRBV4-2,CASSQEGGSYNEQFF
TRBJ1-2,.,TRBV19,CASSSDRINYGYTF
TRBJ2-7,TRBD2,TRBV9,CASSAQLAGGEQYF
TRBJ1-3,.,TRBV7-8,CASSLNLVGSPGNTIYF
TRBJ1-5,.,TRBV7-6,CASSIISNQPQHF
TRBJ2-5,TRBD2,TRBV6-5,CASSYYGGAGETQYF
TRBJ2-7,.,TRBV30,CAWSGPPDYRTYF
TRBJ1-1,.,TRBV14,CASSAYTGLTEAFF
TRBJ2-1,.,TRBV2,CASSRGISSYNEQFF